The rows below give T cell receptor beta chains drawn from one sample of a study of T cell changes during pregnancy in multiple sclerosis. TCRdb's table, derived via immunoSEQ multiplex PCR, lists solely in-frame clones and lacks some. Of around 56,000 clones in the sample, over 75% were seen once. This material consisted of peripheral blood, taken in the first trimester of pregnancy. Receptor source: a female donor in good health, enrolled as a control in a pregnancy study. Both conserved end residues are part of each CDR3. The D gene is left open where the match is weak. The size of a clone is reported for some rows only, either as once, few or many, or as a class for expanded clones.

TRBJ2-5 TRBD1 . 13 TRBV29-1 TGCAGCGTGCGGACAGGGGGCCGAGGGACCCAGTACTTC CSVRTGGRGTQYF
TRBJ1-5 TRBD1 . 14 TRBV19 TGTGCCAGTAGTGCCAAACAGGGGGCAGAGCCCCAGCATTTT CASSAKQGAEPQHF
TRBJ2-7 . . 13 TRBV5-8 TGTGCCAGCAGCCCCGAGACAGGCTACGAGCAGTACTTC CASSPETGYEQYF
TRBJ2-1 . . 15 TRBV18 TGTGCCAGCTCACCACGCAGGGATAATTACAATGAGCAGTTCTTC CASSPRRDNYNEQFF
TRBJ1-1 . few 13 TRBV7-9 TGTGCCAGCAGCCTGACACAGAACACTGAAGCTTTCTTT CASSLTQNTEAFF
TRBJ1-2 . once 15 TRBV4-1 TGCGCCAGCAGCCAAGGGAGGCGTAGTATCTATGGCTACACCTTC CASSQGRRSIYGYTF
TRBJ2-2 TRBD2 . 16 TRBV5-5 TGTGCCAGCAGCTTGGCGGGAGGACCGAACACCGGGGAGCTGTTTTTT CASSLAGGPNTGELFF
TRBJ2-1 TRBD2 . 12 TRBV29-1 TGCAGTGGGACTAGCGGATACAATGAGCAGTTCTTC CSGTSGYNEQFF
TRBJ2-1 . . 16 TRBV27 TGTGCCAGCAGTCGGGGGCCTAGCGGATTAAACAATGAGCAGTTCTTC CASSRGPSGLNNEQFF
TRBJ2-7 TRBD1 . 18 TRBV11-2 TGTGCCAGCAACTTAGGGGTGGGTGGGGACAGGGGAGACTACGAGCAGTACTTC CASNLGVGGDRGDYEQYF
TRBJ2-3 . . 14 TRBV11-3 TGTGCCAGCAGCTTAGCGGGAGTGGGAGATACGCAGTATTTT CASSLAGVGDTQYF
TRBJ2-7 TRBD1 . 14 TRBV7-8 TGTGCCAGCAGCACCCGGGACAGGGCTCACGAGCAGTACTTC CASSTRDRAHEQYF
TRBJ2-7 TRBD2 . 15 TRBV19 TGTGCCAGTAGTTTGACTAGCGTCAGCTCCTACGAGCAGTACTTC CASSLTSVSSYEQYF
TRBJ1-2 TRBD1 . 15 TRBV6-6 TGTGCCAGCAGTTACTCGAATCCGACAGGGGACGGCTACACCTTC CASSYSNPTGDGYTF
TRBJ2-4 TRBD1 . 17 TRBV19 TGTGCCAGTAGTAACCCGGACAGGGGGTTGGCCAAAAACATTCAGTACTTC CASSNPDRGLAKNIQYF
TRBJ2-1 TRBD2 . 14 TRBV19 TGTGCCAGTACCAGACTAGCGGGGTACAATGAGCAGTTCTTC CASTRLAGYNEQFF
TRBJ2-5 TRBD2 . 13 TRBV6-1 TGTGCCAGCATCTTACTAGCGGAAGAGACCCAGTACTTC CASILLAEETQYF
TRBJ2-1 . once 14 TRBV5-1 TGCGCCAGCAGCACCTGGACAGATTTGAATGAGCAGTTCTTC CASSTWTDLNEQFF
TRBJ2-4 TRBD2 . 18 TRBV14 TGTGCCAGCAGCTTATCCGGGACTAGCGGGAGCTGGAGGAACATTCAGTACTTC CASSLSGTSGSWRNIQYF
TRBJ2-3 . . 14 TRBV18 TGTGCCAGCTCACCGGGGGGAAATCGGGATACGCAGTATTTT CASSPGGNRDTQYF
TRBJ2-5 . . 17 TRBV13 TGTGCCAGCAGCTTAGATCGGCGAGGCAGGGCACAAGAGACCCAGTACTTC CASSLDRRGRAQETQYF
TRBJ2-7 . . 15 TRBV9 TGTGCCAGCAGCGCGGGGGGCGCTTCAACCTACGAGCAGTACTTC CASSAGGASTYEQYF